This TCR beta chain was identified during a study of blood T cell repertoires in COVID-19. At the level of the study: COVID-19 samples collected from the United States, Italy and Spain covered acute and convalescent phases. T cells, B-cell-depleted T cells, or PBMCs provided the cDNA or gDNA that served as material.

Original analysis: Reference gene primer amplification in the assay estimated nucleated cell counts. Using immunoSEQ multiplex PCR, the repertoire was profiled, and TCRdb retains in-frame clones only, with some absent. V and J calls plus clone size are reproduced from that table; the DNA served to infer D and trimming. Among more than 150,000 clones, approximately 85% were seen once, and the ten largest hold around 9.5%. Germline V CDR1 and CDR2: KGHDR, SFDVKD. The CDR3 consists of 17 residues. V shed 5 bases and J shed 6 bases, with 22 bases lying between them. The TCR originated in a woman older than 75 with acute or convalescent COVID-19. The sequenced sample was peripheral blood. The chain links TRBV24-1 to TRBJ2-1; tentatively, D is TRBD2 (7 bases). The chain's CDR3 is CATSVGPGRGSSNEQFF. CDR3 DNA sequence: TGTGCCACCAGTGTCGGGCCGGGGAGGGGGAGCAGCAATGAGCAGTTCTTC.